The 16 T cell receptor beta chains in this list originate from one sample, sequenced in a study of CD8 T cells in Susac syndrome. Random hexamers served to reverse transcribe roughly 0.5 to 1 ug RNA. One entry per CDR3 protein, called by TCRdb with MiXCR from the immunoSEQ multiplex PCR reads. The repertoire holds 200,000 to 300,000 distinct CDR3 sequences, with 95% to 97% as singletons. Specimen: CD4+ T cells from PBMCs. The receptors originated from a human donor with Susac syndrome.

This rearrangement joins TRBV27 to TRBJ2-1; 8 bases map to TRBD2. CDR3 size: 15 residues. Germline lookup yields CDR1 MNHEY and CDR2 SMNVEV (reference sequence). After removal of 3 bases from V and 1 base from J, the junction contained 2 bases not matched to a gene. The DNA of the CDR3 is TGTGCCAGCAGTTTTGAGCGGGGGTCCTACAATGAGCAGTTCTTC. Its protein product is CASSFERGSYNEQFF.

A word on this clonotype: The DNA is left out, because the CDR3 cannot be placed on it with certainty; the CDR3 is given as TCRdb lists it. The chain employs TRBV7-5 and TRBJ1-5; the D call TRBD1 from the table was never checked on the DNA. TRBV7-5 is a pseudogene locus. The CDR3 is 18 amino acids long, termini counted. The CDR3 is CISVPEAQGQGRNQPQHF.

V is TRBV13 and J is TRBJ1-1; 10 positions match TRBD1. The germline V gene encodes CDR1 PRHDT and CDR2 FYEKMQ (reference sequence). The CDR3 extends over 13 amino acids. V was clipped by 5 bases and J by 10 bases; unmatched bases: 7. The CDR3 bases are TGTGCCAGCAGCCGCGGACAGGGGGGACGAGCTTTCTTT. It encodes CASSRGQGGRAFF. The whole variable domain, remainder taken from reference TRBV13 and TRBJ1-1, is AAGVIQSPRHLIKEKRETATLKCYPIPRHDTVYWYQQGPGQDPQFLISFYEKMQSDKGSIPDRFSAQQFSDYHSELNMSSLELGDSALYFCASSRGQGGRAFFGQGTRLTVV.

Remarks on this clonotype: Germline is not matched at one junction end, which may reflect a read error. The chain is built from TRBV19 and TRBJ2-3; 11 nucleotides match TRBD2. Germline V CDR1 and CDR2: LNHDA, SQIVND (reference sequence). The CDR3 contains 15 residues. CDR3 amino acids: CASSSGGGLADTQYF. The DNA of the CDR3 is TGTGCCAGCAGTAGCGGGGGGGGTTTGGCAGATACGCAGTATTTT.

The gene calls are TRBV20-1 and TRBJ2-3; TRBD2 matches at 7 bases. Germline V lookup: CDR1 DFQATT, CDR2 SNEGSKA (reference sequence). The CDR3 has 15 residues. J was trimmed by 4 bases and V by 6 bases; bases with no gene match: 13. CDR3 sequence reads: CSARPGGVDADTQYF. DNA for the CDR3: TGCAGTGCCCGGCCGGGGGGAGTGGATGCAGATACGCAGTATTTT.

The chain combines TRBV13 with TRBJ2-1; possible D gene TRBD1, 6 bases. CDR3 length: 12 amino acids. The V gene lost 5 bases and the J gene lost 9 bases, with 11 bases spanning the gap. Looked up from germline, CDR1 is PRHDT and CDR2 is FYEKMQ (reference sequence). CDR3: CASSPGQFEQFF. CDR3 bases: TGTGCCAGCAGCCCCGGACAGTTTGAGCAGTTCTTC. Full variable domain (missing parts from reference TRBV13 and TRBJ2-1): AAGVIQSPRHLIKEKRETATLKCYPIPRHDTVYWYQQGPGQDPQFLISFYEKMQSDKGSIPDRFSAQQFSDYHSELNMSSLELGDSALYFCASSPGQFEQFFGPGTRLTVL.

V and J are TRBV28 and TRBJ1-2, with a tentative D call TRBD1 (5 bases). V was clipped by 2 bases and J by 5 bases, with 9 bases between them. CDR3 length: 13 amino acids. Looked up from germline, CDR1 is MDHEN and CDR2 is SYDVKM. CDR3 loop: CASSLGAVYGYTF. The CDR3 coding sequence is TGTGCCAGCAGTTTAGGGGCAGTTTATGGCTACACCTTC.

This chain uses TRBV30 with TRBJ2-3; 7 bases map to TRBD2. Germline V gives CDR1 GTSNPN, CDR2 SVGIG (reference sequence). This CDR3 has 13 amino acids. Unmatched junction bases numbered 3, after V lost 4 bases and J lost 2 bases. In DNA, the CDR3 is TGTGCCTGGACTAGCGGTTACACAGATACGCAGTATTTT. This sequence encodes CAWTSGYTDTQYF.

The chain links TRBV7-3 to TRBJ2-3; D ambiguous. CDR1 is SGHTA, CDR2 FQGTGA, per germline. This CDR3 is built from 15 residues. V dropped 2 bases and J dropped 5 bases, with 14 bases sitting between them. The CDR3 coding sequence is TGTGCCAGCAGCTTAGGGGTTAACTCGGGAGATACGCAGTATTTT. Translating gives CASSLGVNSGDTQYF.

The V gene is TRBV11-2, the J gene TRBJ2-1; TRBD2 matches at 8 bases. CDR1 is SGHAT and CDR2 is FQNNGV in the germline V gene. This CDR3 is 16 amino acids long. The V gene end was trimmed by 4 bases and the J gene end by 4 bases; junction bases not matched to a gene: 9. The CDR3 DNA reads TGTGCCAGCAGCTCACCCGGCGGGAGGAGGTACAATGAGCAGTTCTTC. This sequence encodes CASSSPGGRRYNEQFF.

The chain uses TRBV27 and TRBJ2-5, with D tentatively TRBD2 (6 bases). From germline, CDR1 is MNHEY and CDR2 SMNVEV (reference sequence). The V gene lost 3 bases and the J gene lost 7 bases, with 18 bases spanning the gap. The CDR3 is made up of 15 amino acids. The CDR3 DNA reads TGTGCCAGCAGTTTTGGTTACTCGGGGGAGAGGACCCAGTACTTC. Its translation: CASSFGYSGERTQYF.

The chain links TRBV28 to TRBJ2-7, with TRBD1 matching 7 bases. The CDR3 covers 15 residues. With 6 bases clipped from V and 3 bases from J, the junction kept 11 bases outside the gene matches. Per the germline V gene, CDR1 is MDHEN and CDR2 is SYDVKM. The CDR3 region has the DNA TGTGCCAGCAGGAGCGCCGGGACAGTTAACTACGAGCAGTACTTC. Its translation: CASRSAGTVNYEQYF. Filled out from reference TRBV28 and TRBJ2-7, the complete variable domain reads DVKVTQSSRYLVKRTGEKVFLECVQDMDHENMFWYRQDPGLGLRLIYFSYDVKMKEKGDIPEGYSVSREKKERFSLILESASTNQTSMYLCASRSAGTVNYEQYFGPGTRLTVT.

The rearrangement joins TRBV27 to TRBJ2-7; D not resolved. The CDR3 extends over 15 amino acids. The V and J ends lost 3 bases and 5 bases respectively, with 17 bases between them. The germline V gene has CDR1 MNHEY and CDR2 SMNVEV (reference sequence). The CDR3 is CASSFYMVAKDEQYF. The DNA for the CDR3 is TGTGCCAGCAGTTTCTATATGGTAGCTAAAGACGAGCAGTACTTC.

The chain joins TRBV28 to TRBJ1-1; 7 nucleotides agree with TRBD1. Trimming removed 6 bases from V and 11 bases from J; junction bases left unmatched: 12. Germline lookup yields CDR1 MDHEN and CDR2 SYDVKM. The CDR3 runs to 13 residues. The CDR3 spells CASSVGRQGEAFF. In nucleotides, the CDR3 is TGTGCCAGCAGCGTCGGAAGGCAGGGGGAGGCTTTCTTT.

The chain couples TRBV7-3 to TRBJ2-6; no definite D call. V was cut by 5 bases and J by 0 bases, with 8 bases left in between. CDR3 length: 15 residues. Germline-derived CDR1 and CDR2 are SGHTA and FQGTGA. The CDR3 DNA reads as TGTGCCAGCAGCCCCGGAAGCTCTGGGGCCAACGTCCTGACTTTC. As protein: CASSPGSSGANVLTF.

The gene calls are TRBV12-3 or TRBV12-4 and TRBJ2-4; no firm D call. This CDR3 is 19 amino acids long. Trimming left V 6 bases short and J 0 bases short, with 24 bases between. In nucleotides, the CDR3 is TGTGCCAGCAGGTCTGACCGGAAGGTTGGAGATTCAGCCAAAAACATTCAGTACTTC. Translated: CASRSDRKVGDSAKNIQYF.